These 32 T cell receptor beta chains were sequenced from one sample in a study of cytomegalovirus exposure and HLA in healthy donors. The study ran its PCR with 60 Vbeta and 13 Jbeta primers. TCRdb's copy holds only in-frame clones and misses some; the assay was immunoSEQ multiplex PCR. The sample includes about 200,000 clones, around 78% of them seen just once. The sample comprised PBMCs. The receptors were sampled from a man younger than 45 in good health and CMV-seronegative.

The V gene is TRBV6-5, the J gene TRBJ2-7; TRBD1 matches 9 bases. Germline CDR1 reads MNHEY; CDR2 reads SVGAGI. The V segment lost 1 base and the J segment 5 bases; nucleotides outside the gene matches: 6. The CDR3 has 15 amino acids. This CDR3 is CASSYFGTGIDEQYF. CDR3 coding DNA: TGTGCCAGCAGTTACTTCGGGACAGGGATTGACGAGCAGTACTTC.

The chain couples TRBV4-1 to TRBJ1-2, with D possibly matching TRBD1 (5 bases). Germline V gene lookup returns CDR1 MGHRA and CDR2 YSYEKL. The CDR3 extends over 18 amino acids. V was trimmed by 0 bases and J by 4 bases, leaving 21 bases between them. The CDR3 is CASSQERGDSGGIYGYTF. CDR3 sequence (DNA): TGCGCCAGCAGCCAAGAAAGGGGAGACAGCGGAGGGATCTATGGCTACACCTTC.

The chain is built from TRBV6-4 and TRBJ1-2; TRBD1 matches at 10 bases. Germline V gene sequence: CDR1 MRHNA, CDR2 SNTAGT. The V and J ends lost 5 bases and 8 bases, in that order; junction bases with no gene match: 5. This CDR3 region has 13 residues. The CDR3 region has the DNA TGTGCCAGCAGTATGGGGACAGGGGTCGGCTACACCTTC. Translated, it gives CASSMGTGVGYTF.

The chain couples TRBV6-6 to TRBJ2-4, with a weak D call TRBD1 (6 bases). The CDR3 has 13 amino acids. The germline gives CDR1 MNHNY, CDR2 SVGAGI (reference sequence). V lost 6 bases and J 6 bases, leaving 12 bases between the germline ends. CDR3 in amino acids: CASRRTARNIQYF. The CDR3 nucleotides read TGTGCCAGCAGACGGACAGCAAGAAACATTCAGTACTTC.

In its sample, this clone was seen a few times. Other DNA sequences in the same sample also yield this CDR3. The chain has TRBV6-5 and TRBJ1-5; perhaps TRBD1 as D (6 bases). Germline V gene data show CDR1 as MNHEY and CDR2 as SVGAGI. Trimming left V 5 bases short and J 4 bases short, with 15 bases between. The CDR3 contains 15 residues. The CDR3 DNA sequence: TGTGCCAGCAGTCTAGGGGGGGGTGGGAATCAGCCCCAGCATTTT. Translation: CASSLGGGGNQPQHF.

The chain is built from TRBV7-6 and TRBJ2-7, with a possible D match to TRBD2 (6 bases). Per the germline V gene, CDR1 is SGHVS and CDR2 is FNYEAQ. The V gene lost 1 base and the J gene lost 5 bases, with 18 bases spanning the gap. CDR3 length: 16 amino acids. The CDR3 spells CASSLGSGAITDEQYF. The CDR3 nucleotides are TGTGCCAGCAGCTTAGGGTCGGGAGCTATCACGGACGAGCAGTACTTC.

The V and J genes are TRBV5-1 and TRBJ2-2, with a possible D match to TRBD2 (6 bases). Trimming cost V 4 bases and J 6 bases, with 13 bases left between them. CDR3 length: 14 amino acids. Germline V gene data show CDR1 as SGHRS and CDR2 as YFSETQ. CDR3 in amino acids: CASSTLPSAGELFF. CDR3 in DNA: TGCGCCAGCAGCACCCTCCCTAGCGCCGGGGAGCTGTTTTTT.

This rearrangement joins TRBV9 to TRBJ2-2, with TRBD2 identical over 8 bases. Germline-derived CDR1 and CDR2 are SGDLS and YYNGEE. V trimming: 0 bases; J trimming: 5 bases; junction bases outside the gene matches: 9. The CDR3 totals 17 residues. CDR3 sequence: CASSVVKAGVGTGELFF. DNA for the CDR3: TGTGCCAGCAGCGTAGTCAAAGCGGGAGTTGGGACCGGGGAGCTGTTTTTT.

The J gene is TRBJ2-7, the V gene TRBV6-1, with TRBD1 matching over 7 bases. Germline trimming cut 6 bases from V and 6 bases from J; bases unmatched to any gene: 5. CDR1 is MNHNS, CDR2 SASEGT, per germline. This CDR3 region has 12 residues. Here the CDR3 reads CASSVDRAEQYF. For the CDR3, the DNA is TGTGCCAGCAGCGTCGACAGGGCCGAGCAGTACTTC.

The J gene is TRBJ1-5, the V gene TRBV6-5; D is ambiguous. Trimming cost V 5 bases and J 5 bases, with 10 bases left between them. CDR3 length: 13 amino acids. Germline lookup yields CDR1 MNHEY and CDR2 SVGAGI. CDR3 DNA: TGTGCCAGCAGTCCAGATTTCGATCAGCCCCAGCATTTT. It translates to CASSPDFDQPQHF.

The chain uses TRBV7-7 and TRBJ2-1; 7 nucleotides line up with TRBD2. V lost 2 bases, J lost 1 base, and 5 bases stayed unmatched. There are 16 residues in the CDR3. Per the germline V gene, CDR1 is SSHAT and CDR2 is FNYEAQ (reference sequence). The CDR3 DNA sequence: TGTGCCAGCAGCTTAACCAGCGGGAATTCCTACAATGAGCAGTTCTTC. Translating gives CASSLTSGNSYNEQFF.

This sequence joins TRBV28 and TRBJ1-4, with D possibly TRBD1 on 5 matching bases. CDR1 is MDHEN, CDR2 SYDVKM, per germline. Trimming pared 8 bases from V and 3 bases from J, leaving 7 bases between. This CDR3 is 12 amino acids long. The CDR3 region is CASDSPNEKLFF. The CDR3 DNA reads as TGTGCCAGCGACAGTCCTAATGAAAAACTGTTTTTT.

This chain connects TRBV29-1 to TRBJ2-5, with 8 bases matching TRBD2. The V gene end was trimmed by 5 bases and the J gene end by 4 bases; junction bases not matched to a gene: 3. The CDR3 totals 12 residues. Germline loops: CDR1 SQVTM, CDR2 ANQGSEA. CDR3 loop: CSVRLAGETQYF. The CDR3 nucleotides are TGCAGCGTTCGTCTAGCGGGAGAGACCCAGTACTTC.

The chain joins TRBV20-1 to TRBJ2-7, with no clear D. The CDR3 has 11 amino acids. Trimming removed 5 bases from V and 5 bases from J, with 10 bases in between. Germline values: CDR1 DFQATT, CDR2 SNEGSKA (reference sequence). CDR3 bases: TGCAGTGCTTTTAGAGTTGACGAGCAGTACTTC. It specifies CSAFRVDEQYF.

This clone was picked up one time. V usage is TRBV7-9 and J usage is TRBJ1-2, with D unclear. The CDR3 sequence is 14 residues long. The germline gives CDR1 SEHNR, CDR2 FQNEAQ (reference sequence). V gave up 1 base and J gave up 5 bases, with 11 bases separating them. In nucleotides, the CDR3 is TGTGCCAGCAGCTTAGGCGGGAAAGAGTATGGCTACACCTTC. Residues: CASSLGGKEYGYTF.

The chain joins TRBV5-6 to TRBJ1-5; D is ambiguous. This CDR3 spans 15 amino acids. V lost 2 bases to trimming and J lost 0 bases, with 9 bases between them. From germline, CDR1 is SGHDT and CDR2 YYEEEE. Written as DNA, the CDR3 is TGTGCCAGCAGCTTCGCGAGGAGTAGCAATCAGCCCCAGCATTTT. Amino acids: CASSFARSSNQPQHF.

V usage is TRBV7-2 and J usage is TRBJ2-7; possibly TRBD2 for D (5 bases). The CDR3 has 13 residues. Germline lookup yields CDR1 SGHTA and CDR2 FQGNSA. V lost 5 bases and J lost 3, with 11 bases in between. CDR3 sequence: CASSRPGSYEQYF. CDR3 sequence (DNA): TGTGCCAGCAGCCGCCCGGGGAGCTACGAGCAGTACTTC.

The chain employs TRBV11-2 and TRBJ2-1, with 9 bases fitting TRBD2. This CDR3 contains 15 residues. Germline CDR1 and CDR2: SGHAT and FQNNGV. With 8 bases clipped from V and 8 bases from J, the junction kept 13 bases outside the gene matches. The CDR3 DNA reads TGTGCCAGCCGGGCGATAGCGGGAGAAGGAGATGAGCAGTTCTTC. Its protein product is CASRAIAGEGDEQFF.

This clone was found a few times. This chain joins TRBV6-1 and TRBJ1-2; TRBD1 might be the D (5 bases). Germline lookup yields CDR1 MNHNS and CDR2 SASEGT. Trimming cost V 1 base and J 0 bases, with 9 bases left between them. CDR3 length: 15 amino acids. The DNA for the CDR3 is TGTGCCAGCAGTGAAGGAACAGGAGCTAACTATGGCTACACCTTC. Protein sequence: CASSEGTGANYGYTF.

The rearrangement links TRBV29-1 to TRBJ1-1; no definite D call. The germline V and J ends were trimmed by 4 bases and 1 base, with 13 bases remaining between them. Germline V CDR1 and CDR2: SQVTM, ANQGSEA. CDR3 size: 14 residues. The CDR3 sequence: CSVGVGGWNTEAFF. The CDR3 DNA sequence: TGCAGCGTTGGGGTAGGCGGATGGAACACTGAAGCTTTCTTT.

This chain connects TRBV9 to TRBJ1-2; maybe TRBD1 (5 bases). Between the trimmed V and J ends, which lost 3 bases and 8 bases, there was a span of 17 bases. The germline CDR1 and CDR2 sequences are SGDLS and YYNGEE. CDR3 length: 14 amino acids. The CDR3 region has the DNA TGTGCCAGCAGCGATGGGGCCATCTATCACGGCTACACCTTC. Its translation: CASSDGAIYHGYTF. The whole variable domain, filled in from reference TRBV9 and TRBJ1-2, reads DSGVTQTPKHLITATGQRVTLRCSPRSGDLSVYWYQQSLDQGLQFLIQYYNGEERAKGNILERFSAQQFPDLHSELNLSSLELGDSALYFCASSDGAIYHGYTFGSGTRLTVV.

The V call is TRBV13, the J call TRBJ2-7, with D possibly TRBD1 on 5 matching bases. V lost 2 bases and J 0 bases, leaving 8 bases between the germline ends. The CDR3 loop spans 14 amino acids. The V gene's germline CDR1 is PRHDT and CDR2 FYEKMQ (reference sequence). The CDR3 reads CASSLYQGSYEQYF. The CDR3 nucleotides read TGTGCCAGCAGCTTATACCAGGGCTCCTACGAGCAGTACTTC.

The chain has TRBV11-3 and TRBJ2-1; TRBD2 matches 8 bases. Per the germline V gene, CDR1 is SGHNT and CDR2 is YENEEA. V lost 5 bases to trimming and J lost 10 bases; unmatched junction nucleotides: 4. The CDR3 sequence is 12 residues long. In DNA, the CDR3 is TGTGCCAGCAGCCGGGAGGGCCGAGAGCAGTTCTTC. Translating it yields CASSREGREQFF.

The chain carries TRBV5-4 and TRBJ2-5, with D maybe TRBD1 (6 bases). V dropped 4 bases and J dropped 3 bases, with 10 bases sitting between them. Germline lookup yields CDR1 SGHNT and CDR2 YYREEE (reference sequence). This CDR3 region has 13 residues. The CDR3 DNA follows: TGTGCCAGCAGCCCCCGACAGGAAGAGACCCAGTACTTC. Protein product: CASSPRQEETQYF.

The rearrangement links TRBV23-1 to TRBJ2-5, with a weak D call TRBD1 (5 bases). TRBV23-1 is sorted into the ORF group, with uncertain function. CDR3 length: 12 residues. Trimming removed 2 bases from V and 4 bases from J, with 5 bases in between. Here the CDR3 reads CASSQQGETQYF. DNA of the CDR3: TGCGCCAGCAGTCAACAGGGAGAGACCCAGTACTTC.

The chain carries TRBV19 and TRBJ2-2; 7 nucleotides agree with TRBD1. CDR3 size: 15 residues. The trim removed 9 bases at V and 1 base at J, leaving 8 bases unmatched. CDR1 is LNHDA and CDR2 is SQIVND in the germline V gene (reference sequence). DNA for the CDR3: TGTGCCAGCCTCCCGACAGGGTGGAACACCGGGGAGCTGTTTTTT. Translating gives CASLPTGWNTGELFF.

This clone has only a few counts. The genes are TRBV11-2 and TRBJ1-5, with D hard to call. Germline lookup yields CDR1 SGHAT and CDR2 FQNNGV. V was trimmed by 5 bases and J by 3 bases, leaving 17 bases between them. This CDR3 has 16 residues. For the CDR3, the DNA is TGTGCCAGCAGCCCCCATCCCAAGAGACTCAATCAGCCCCAGCATTTT. Amino acid sequence: CASSPHPKRLNQPQHF.

This sequence joins TRBV5-1 and TRBJ2-7; 7 nucleotides line up with TRBD2. The CDR3 sequence is 15 residues long. J lost 3 bases, V lost 0 bases, and 6 bases had no gene match. The germline CDR1 and CDR2 sequences are SGHRS and YFSETQ. CDR3 DNA sequence: TGCGCCAGCAGCTTGGAGGCTAGCGGAAACTACGAGCAGTACTTC. This codes for CASSLEASGNYEQYF.

This clone was seen only a few times. The chain links TRBV14 to TRBJ2-7; 11 nucleotides match TRBD2. V shed 5 bases, J shed 5 bases, and the junction held 5 bases outside the gene matches. This CDR3 region has 14 residues. The germline V gene encodes CDR1 SGHDN and CDR2 FVKESK. The chain's CDR3 is CASSSPSGRNEQYF. CDR3 in DNA: TGTGCCAGCAGCTCACCTAGCGGGAGGAACGAGCAGTACTTC. Filled out from reference TRBV14 and TRBJ2-7, the complete variable domain reads EAGVTQFPSHSVIEKGQTVTLRCDPISGHDNLYWYRRVMGKEIKFLLHFVKESKQDESGMPNNRFLAERTGGTYSTLKVQPAELEDSGVYFCASSSPSGRNEQYFGPGTRLTVT.

The chain is built from TRBV18 and TRBJ2-7, with D perhaps TRBD1 (5 bases). This CDR3 contains 18 residues. V was pared by 3 bases and J by 0 bases, with 21 bases between. Germline assignment: CDR1 KGHSH and CDR2 LQKENI. The CDR3 loop is CASSPQAAPTASSYEQYF. CDR3 coding DNA: TGTGCCAGCTCACCCCAGGCAGCCCCGACAGCGAGCTCCTACGAGCAGTACTTC.

This clone was seen a single time. The J gene is TRBJ1-1, the V gene TRBV20-1; no clear D gene. The CDR3 loop spans 11 amino acids. Between the trimmed V and J ends, which lost 4 bases and 1 base, there was a span of 4 bases. Germline V gene sequence: CDR1 DFQATT, CDR2 SNEGSKA (reference sequence). Written as DNA, the CDR3 is TGCAGTGCTACGGGGAACACTGAAGCTTTCTTT. Protein sequence: CSATGNTEAFF.

The chain recombines TRBV7-2 with TRBJ2-1, with TRBD2 identical over 10 bases. Trimming removed 1 base from V and 8 bases from J; junction bases left unmatched: 8. The CDR3 spans 16 residues. CDR1 is SGHTA, CDR2 FQGNSA, per germline. CDR3 region: CASSLEASGSIYEQFF. CDR3 in DNA: TGTGCCAGCAGCTTAGAGGCTAGCGGGAGTATCTATGAGCAGTTCTTC.